Presented here are 13 T cell receptor beta chains from one specimen sequenced in a study of T cell clonality in common variable immunodeficiency. No antigen has been assigned to these receptors. General study findings and limits: Reportedly, TCR beta sequences from common variable immunodeficiency showed fewer deletions and N-nucleotide insertions.

Data came from immunoSEQ multiplex PCR; TCRdb stores just in-frame clones and leaves some out. The data show about 42,000 clones, with none appearing a single time. Material for sequencing was peripheral blood mononuclear cells. The receptors shown here come from a human donor with common variable immunodeficiency.

This clone was recorded many times. The read terminates 3 residues before the CDR3 end, so the remaining end is supplied by the germline J gene. The V and J genes are TRBV2 and TRBJ1-1; no reliable D call. The CDR3 covers 15 residues. The V end lost 5 bases, the J end lost 1 base, and 14 bases lay between the germline ends. The germline V gene encodes CDR1 SNHLY and CDR2 FYNNEI. The CDR3 bases that were read are TGTGCCAGCAGTCGCGGGAACCTTCGGAACACTGAA. Residues: CASSRGNLRNTE. The complete CDR3 sequence is CASSRGNLRNTEAFF.

About this clone itself: Read coverage stops 3 residues before the CDR3 terminus; the germline J gene supplies the remainder. The chain links TRBV5-6 to TRBJ1-5; a weak D match, TRBD1 (6 bases). The CDR3 consists of 14 residues. Germline lookup yields CDR1 SGHDT and CDR2 YYEEEE. V dropped 1 base and J dropped 3 bases, with 8 bases sitting between them. Partial CDR3 DNA: TGTGCCAGCAGCTTGACAGGGTACAATCAGCCC. This codes for CASSLTGYNQP. The entire CDR3 protein reads CASSLTGYNQPQHF.

The table lists this clone with many counts. The read terminates 3 residues before the CDR3 end, so the remaining end is supplied by the germline J gene. This chain joins TRBV7-2 and TRBJ2-3; 9 bases are shared with TRBD2. Per germline, CDR1 SGHTA and CDR2 FQGNSA. V lost 0 bases and J lost 4; bases outside the gene matches: 11. This CDR3 has 18 amino acids. CDR3 protein: CASSLAPSGTRGADTQYF. Partial CDR3 DNA: TGTGCCAGCAGCTTAGCGCCTAGCGGGACCCGGGGCGCAGATACG.

This clone has a count of ten or more. The read comes to an end 3 residues before the CDR3 does, leaving the germline J gene to fill in the end. The chain employs TRBV6-2 or TRBV6-3 and TRBJ2-5; a possible D gene is TRBD1 (5 bases). CDR1 and CDR2 (germline): MNHEY, SVGEGT. V lost 6 bases, J lost 3 bases, and 8 bases lay in between. The CDR3 has 12 residues. The part of the CDR3 DNA that was read is TGTGCCAGCAGAACAGGTGAAGAGACC. Protein: CASRTGEET. The full CDR3 protein reads CASRTGEETQYF.

There are many counts of this clone. The DNA ends 3 residues before the CDR3 does, and the rest of the CDR3 is filled in from the germline J gene. The rearrangement joins TRBV13 to TRBJ2-7, with 8 bases matching TRBD1. The CDR3 consists of 14 residues. Trimming removed 5 bases from V and 0 bases from J; junction bases left unmatched: 3. The germline V gene encodes CDR1 PRHDT and CDR2 FYEKMQ (reference sequence). The CDR3 sequence is CASSPQGGSYEQYF. The CDR3 DNA, read in part, is TGTGCCAGCAGCCCACAGGGGGGCTCCTACGAG. The full variable domain, in which reference TRBV13 and TRBJ2-7 provide the parts outside the CDR3, is AAGVIQSPRHLIKEKRETATLKCYPIPRHDTVYWYQQGPGQDPQFLISFYEKMQSDKGSIPDRFSAQQFSDYHSELNMSSLELGDSALYFCASSPQGGSYEQYFGPGTRLTVT.

This clone appeared many times. The CDR3 protein is CASSPRQAFQETQYF. The CDR3 bases that were read are TGTGCCAGCTCACCCCGACAGGCGTTCCAAGAGACC. The V gene is TRBV18, the J gene TRBJ2-5; weak D call: TRBD1 (6 bases). The read ends 3 residues early relative to the CDR3; the germline J gene fills the gap. CDR1 is KGHSH and CDR2 is LQKENI in the germline V gene. Trimming removed 3 bases at V and 1 base at J, with 12 bases between. This CDR3 spans 15 amino acids.

This clone was counted many times. The CDR3 end falls 3 residues outside the read, so it is completed with the germline J gene. The chain uses TRBV10-1 and TRBJ2-1; no clear D. Germline V gene sequence: CDR1 WNHNN, CDR2 SYGVQD (reference sequence). V was pared by 4 bases and J by 0 bases, with 10 bases between. This CDR3 contains 15 residues. The DNA read from the CDR3 is TGCGCCAGCAGTGTAGCACCTAGCTCCTACAATGAG. Residues: CASSVAPSSYNE. From start to end, the CDR3 is CASSVAPSSYNEQFF.

This clone was detected a few times. The read finishes 3 residues shy of the CDR3 end, and the germline J gene is used to complete it. The V call is TRBV6-2 or TRBV6-3, the J call TRBJ1-6; 9 bases are shared with TRBD1. CDR1 and CDR2 (germline): MNHEY, SVGEGT. This CDR3 has 16 amino acids. V shed 7 bases, J shed 7 bases, and the junction held 11 bases outside the gene matches. The CDR3 reads CASNDPGTGRNSPLHF. The DNA read from the CDR3 is TGTGCCAGCAACGATCCAGGGACAGGGAGGAATTCACCC.

The table lists this clone with a few counts. Read coverage stops 3 residues before the CDR3 terminus; the germline J gene supplies the remainder. V usage is TRBV2 and J usage is TRBJ2-7; possible D gene TRBD1, 7 bases. V was clipped by 6 bases and J by 4 bases, with 25 bases between them. This CDR3 spans 17 amino acids. CDR1 is SNHLY and CDR2 is FYNNEI in the germline V gene. The sequenced CDR3 bases are TGTGCCAGCAGCGCGGACAGGCCTTGGCTAGCGCCATACGAG. This gives the protein CASSADRPWLAPYE. The full CDR3 is CASSADRPWLAPYEQYF.

This clone was detected a few times. The read gets to within 3 residues of the CDR3 end, and the germline J gene fills in the rest. The J gene is TRBJ1-2, the V gene TRBV2; D not resolved. The germline V and J ends were trimmed by 9 bases and 6 bases, with 11 bases remaining between them. Germline values: CDR1 SNHLY, CDR2 FYNNEI. The CDR3 totals 11 residues. The CDR3 protein is CASRTGDGYTF. The part of the CDR3 DNA that was read is TGTGCCAGTCGGACTGGGGATGGC.

This clone has more than one count but fewer than ten. The read comes to an end 3 residues before the CDR3 does, leaving the germline J gene to fill in the end. The chain joins TRBV23-1 to TRBJ1-5; no reliable D call. TRBV23-1 is known as an ORF, though its function is uncertain. V was clipped by 0 bases and J by 6 bases, with 12 bases between them. The CDR3 is made up of 15 amino acids. The CDR3 sequence: CASSQSVRTFQPQHF. Partial CDR3 DNA: TGCGCCAGCAGTCAATCTGTCAGAACCTTTCAGCCC.

The sample holds many counts of this clone. The read falls 3 residues short of the CDR3 end, and the missing part is taken from the germline J gene. The chain links TRBV19 to TRBJ1-1; 12 positions agree with TRBD1. V gave up 2 bases and J gave up 1 base; unmatched junction bases: 2. Per the germline V gene, CDR1 is LNHDA and CDR2 is SQIVND (reference sequence). This CDR3 is 16 amino acids long. The covered CDR3 bases are TGTGCCAGTAGTATATTGGGACAGGGGGCGAACACTGAA. This codes for CASSILGQGANTE. The complete CDR3 reads CASSILGQGANTEAFF. The full variable domain, completed using reference TRBV19 and TRBJ1-1, is DGGITQSPKYLFRKEGQNVTLSCEQNLNHDAMYWYRQDPGQGLRLIYYSQIVNDFQKGDIAEGYSVSREKKESFPLTVTSAQKNPTAFYLCASSILGQGANTEAFFGQGTRLTVV.

Points on this clone: The CDR3 end falls 3 residues outside the read, so it is completed with the germline J gene. V usage is TRBV6-2 or TRBV6-3 and J usage is TRBJ1-2; a weak D match, TRBD1 (6 bases). Germline CDR1 is MNHEY and CDR2 is SVGEGT. V shed 4 bases and J shed 7 bases, with 10 bases lying between them. This CDR3 region has 12 residues. The CDR3 bases that were read are TGTGCCAGCAGTTCCAGGGGCGGTGGC. This encodes CASSSRGGG. The complete CDR3 reads CASSSRGGGYTF.